The 12 T cell receptor beta chains given below trace back to one sample, sequenced in a study of T-cell reconstitution after alpha-beta-depleted transplantation in children (dated by TCRdb to about 2016). The protocol used for the library was PCR. Instrument on record: Illumina HiSeq 2500. To normalize quantification of the TCRbeta repertoire, the TCR libraries were built with molecular barcoding that relied on unique molecular identifiers. The public reads were reprocessed in TCRdb via fastp at Q25 and MiXCR, keeping in-frame beta chains. Each record represents a unique CDR3 protein, reported with the most common genes and DNA among its rows. Present in this sample are 250,000 to 300,000 distinct CDR3 sequences, nearly 10% of which were seen just once. The ten largest clones capture around 10% of the sample. Sequenced material: PBMCs from the stem cell graft donor, taken from the stem cell graft. Every receptor here comes from a human donor who donated a stem cell graft to a child with SCID.

The rearrangement links TRBV5-1 to TRBJ2-1; D gene uncertain. The germline V and J ends were trimmed by 0 bases and 9 bases, with 13 bases remaining between them. The CDR3 is made up of 14 amino acids. CDR1 is SGHRS and CDR2 is YFSETQ in the germline V gene. Here the CDR3 DNA reads TGCGCCAGCAGCTTGGGATCCAGGATTGTTGAGCAGTTCTTC. As protein: CASSLGSRIVEQFF. The variable domain in full, with the rest retrieved from reference TRBV5-1 and TRBJ2-1, is KAGVTQTPRYLIKTRGQQVTLSCSPISGHRSVSWYQQTPGQGLQFLFEYFSETQRNKGNFPGRFSGRQFSNSRSEMNVSTLELGDSALYLCASSLGSRIVEQFFGPGTRLTVL.

The V gene is TRBV20-1, the J gene TRBJ2-1; 13 bases fit TRBD2. The CDR3 is made up of 16 amino acids. Germline V gene lookup returns CDR1 DFQATT and CDR2 SNEGSKA (reference sequence). V dropped 6 bases and J dropped 1; count of bases not matched to a gene: 6. The CDR3 reads CSAYRTSGGSYNEQFF. In nucleotides, the CDR3 is TGCAGTGCCTACCGGACTAGCGGGGGTTCCTACAATGAGCAGTTCTTC.

This clonotype has a handful of counts. The chain links TRBV20-1 to TRBJ2-5, with D perhaps TRBD2 (6 bases). Trimming removed 6 bases at V and 5 bases at J, with 16 bases between. CDR1 is DFQATT and CDR2 is SNEGSKA in the germline V gene (reference sequence). The CDR3 is 13 residues long. DNA for the CDR3: TGCAGTGCCCAGCCCCCGGCGGGGGAGACCCAGTACTTC. Translation gives CSAQPPAGETQYF.

The V gene is TRBV7-6, the J gene TRBJ2-7; D uncertain. The germline gives CDR1 SGHVS, CDR2 FNYEAQ. The V end lost 1 base, the J end lost 0 bases, and 13 bases lay between the germline ends. The CDR3 loop spans 16 amino acids. CDR3 loop: CASSLGDSISSYEQYF. The CDR3 DNA is TGTGCCAGCAGCTTAGGAGATTCCATCAGCTCCTACGAGCAGTACTTC.

Ten or more counts support this clonotype. The V gene is TRBV12-3 or TRBV12-4, the J gene TRBJ2-7; D possibly corresponds to TRBD2 (5 bases). The CDR3 contains 15 residues. Trimming took 5 bases from V and 0 from J, leaving 14 bases between them. CDR3 nucleotide sequence: TGTGCCAGCAGTCAAGGTGTGGGGAGCTCCTACGAGCAGTACTTC. This sequence encodes CASSQGVGSSYEQYF.

This sequence joins TRBV5-1 and TRBJ2-1; the D gene is possibly TRBD1 (5 bases). This CDR3 is built from 13 residues. Germline V gives CDR1 SGHRS, CDR2 YFSETQ. Trimming left V 4 bases short and J 6 bases short, with 11 bases between. CDR3 protein: CASSGAGINEQFF. The CDR3 coding sequence is TGCGCCAGCAGCGGGGCAGGGATCAATGAGCAGTTCTTC.

This clonotype appeared many times. The rearrangement uses TRBV3-1 and TRBJ1-1; D gene uncertain. V was shortened by 1 base and J by 6 bases, with 15 bases between the two germline ends. Germline CDR1 and CDR2: LGHDT and YNNKEL (reference sequence). The CDR3 sequence is 15 residues long. The CDR3 bases are TGTGCCAGCAGCCAAGGAGGGTTGACATTCCCTGAAGCTTTCTTT. This sequence encodes CASSQGGLTFPEAFF.

V gene TRBV27 combines with J gene TRBJ2-6; 12 bases are shared with TRBD1. Germline CDR1 reads MNHEY; CDR2 reads SMNVEV (reference sequence). This CDR3 is 21 amino acids long. With 6 bases clipped from V and 0 bases from J, the junction kept 15 bases outside the gene matches. In DNA, the CDR3 is TGTGCCAGCAGCCGACTCCGGGACAGGGGGCTCTTGGTCTCTGGGGCCAACGTCCTGACTTTC. Encoded protein: CASSRLRDRGLLVSGANVLTF.

The V and J genes are TRBV20-1 and TRBJ2-7; the D is unclear. The CDR3 has 13 amino acids. The V end lost 1 base, the J end lost 0 bases, and 7 bases lay between the germline ends. CDR1 is DFQATT, CDR2 SNEGSKA, per germline (reference sequence). The CDR3 region is CSARGMASYEQYF. The CDR3 coding sequence is TGCAGTGCTAGAGGCATGGCCTCCTACGAGCAGTACTTC.

The rearrangement joins TRBV7-9 to TRBJ1-4; 8 bases are shared with TRBD1. CDR1 and CDR2 (germline): SEHNR, FQNEAQ (reference sequence). V shed 5 bases, J shed 8 bases, and the junction held 7 bases outside the gene matches. The length of the CDR3 is 14 residues. CDR3 DNA sequence: TGTGCCAGCAGCCTCAGGGGGCGCGAGGAAAAACTGTTTTTT. Translated: CASSLRGREEKLFF.

This clonotype occurred many times. The V gene is TRBV7-8, the J gene TRBJ1-4, with 10 bases identical to TRBD1. Germline V CDR1 and CDR2: SGHVS, FQNEAQ. The V segment lost 3 bases and the J segment 8 bases; nucleotides outside the gene matches: 6. The CDR3 length is 15 residues. The CDR3 here is CASSFDRGPREKLFF. CDR3 bases: TGTGCCAGCAGCTTCGACAGGGGGCCTCGGGAAAAACTGTTTTTT.

The chain links TRBV7-2 to TRBJ1-2; no reliable D call. V dropped 10 bases and J dropped 4 bases, with 28 bases sitting between them. The CDR3 contains 17 residues. Germline CDR1 and CDR2: SGHTA and FQGNSA. The CDR3 loop is CATPRNSLPTGLYGYTF. CDR3 coding DNA: TGTGCCACCCCGAGGAATTCCCTCCCCACGGGCCTCTATGGCTACACCTTC.